Listed below are T cell receptor beta chains from one sample, sequenced in a study of CD8 T cells in ankylosing spondylitis. A single record per CDR3 protein comes from TCRdb applying MiXCR to the 5' RACE reads. This sample has 670,000 or so distinct CDR3 sequences, with roughly 19% found just once. Sequencing was performed on blood, either unsorted or a sorted T cell fraction (not recorded which). The receptors stem from a male donor with ankylosing spondylitis. CDR3s include the opening cysteine and the closing phenylalanine or tryptophan. The D gene is left open where the match is weak. Rows may omit the clone size; those that give it use once, few, many or a size class.

TRBD1	.	TRBV7-9	TRBJ1-1	CASSTGTGRGWTEAFF	TGTGCCAGCAGCACCGGGACAGGGCGGGGATGGACTGAAGCTTTCTTT
.	many	TRBV29-1	TRBJ1-2	CSVQQGRGYTF	TGCAGCGTCCAACAGGGACGCGGCTACACCTTC
.	.	TRBV4-1	TRBJ2-7	CASSQEGDEQYF	TGCGCCAGCAGCCAAGAAGGGGACGAGCAGTACTTC
.	.	TRBV7-2	TRBJ2-7	CASSLGLFVGEQYF	TGTGCCAGCAGCTTAGGGCTATTCGTCGGTGAGCAGTACTTC
TRBD2	few	TRBV20-1	TRBJ2-1	CSARVGTSISSYNEQFF	TGCAGTGCTAGAGTGGGGACTAGCATTAGCTCCTACAATGAGCAGTTCTTC
.	.	TRBV10-3	TRBJ2-3	CAISEAVNKQDTQYF	TGTGCCATCAGTGAGGCGGTCAACAAACAAGATACGCAGTATTTT
.	few	TRBV5-1	TRBJ2-1	CASSLEETGYNEQFF	TGCGCCAGCAGCTTGGAAGAGACAGGATACAATGAGCAGTTCTTC
TRBD1	.	TRBV28	TRBJ1-1	CASSNDRVWAIATEAFF	TGTGCCAGCAGTAATGACAGGGTTTGGGCTATCGCTACTGAAGCTTTCTTT
TRBD1	few	TRBV28	TRBJ1-1	CASSTPQGAVAEAFF	TGTGCCAGCAGTACCCCACAGGGGGCGGTCGCTGAAGCTTTCTTT
.	.	TRBV20-1	TRBJ2-7	CSARDLKQSPYEQYF	TGCAGTGCTAGAGATCTCAAGCAGTCGCCCTACGAGCAGTACTTC
.	.	TRBV7-2	TRBJ1-2	CASSPAAGSGYGYTF	TGTGCCAGCAGCCCAGCGGCGGGGAGTGGCTATGGCTACACCTTC
TRBD2	.	TRBV6-1	TRBJ2-3	CASRRGRNTDTQYF	TGTGCCAGCAGGCGGGGGAGGAACACAGATACGCAGTATTTT
.	few	TRBV6-1	TRBJ2-7	CASRSGDGAYEQYF	TGTGCCTCCCGCTCCGGGGACGGGGCCTACGAGCAGTACTTC
.	few	TRBV4-1	TRBJ2-1	CASSQDKGREQFF	TGCGCCAGCAGCCAAGATAAGGGGAGAGAGCAGTTCTTC
TRBD2	.	TRBV5-1	TRBJ2-7	CASSQRGSSYEQYF	TGCGCCAGCAGCCAGCGGGGGAGCTCCTACGAGCAGTACTTC
TRBD2	.	TRBV18	TRBJ2-5	CASSPTGTSGQETQYF	TGTGCCAGCTCACCTACCGGGACTAGCGGTCAAGAGACCCAGTACTTC
TRBD1	few	TRBV20-1	TRBJ1-3	CSARHRDRHHIKSSGNTIYF	TGCAGTGCTAGGCACCGGGACAGGCACCACATCAAGAGCTCTGGAAACACCATATATTTT
TRBD2	many	TRBV28	TRBJ2-5	CASSLPLGAGEETQYF	TGTGCCAGCAGTTTACCTCTCGGGGCGGGGGAAGAGACCCAGTACTTC
.	few	TRBV12-3/TRBV12-4	TRBJ2-1	CASSPLKAYNEQFF	TGTGCCAGCAGTCCCCTGAAGGCCTACAATGAGCAGTTCTTC
.	.	TRBV12-3/TRBV12-4	TRBJ1-2	CASSRGSVVGTF	TGTGCCAGCAGCCGGGGCTCCGTTGTCGGCACCTTC
.	.	TRBV20-1	TRBJ2-3	CISRCGTYF	TGCATCTCGCGATGCGGGACGTATTTT
.	.	TRBV10-1	TRBJ2-2	CASSDLVTGELFF	TGCGCCAGCAGTGACTTAGTGACCGGGGAGCTGTTTTTT
.	many	TRBV7-2	TRBJ1-2	CASSPPPPGTHYGYTF	TGTGCCAGCAGCCCACCCCCCCCCGGGACACACTATGGCTACACCTTC
.	few	TRBV25-1	TRBJ2-2	CASTPRRGTGELFF	TGTGCCAGCACCCCAAGAAGGGGAACCGGGGAGCTGTTTTTT
.	.	TRBV7-2	TRBJ1-6	CASSLLENSPLHF	TGTGCCAGCAGCTTATTGGAAAATTCACCCCTCCACTTT
TRBD1	.	TRBV6-1	TRBJ2-7	CASSEPGQGKDEQYF	TGTGCCAGCAGTGAACCGGGACAGGGTAAAGACGAGCAGTACTTC
TRBD2	.	TRBV4-2	TRBJ2-5	CASSQDGASGGQETQYF	TGTGCCAGCAGCCAAGATGGGGCTAGCGGGGGACAAGAGACCCAGTACTTC
.	few	TRBV4-1	TRBJ1-1	CASSRKGAGLNTEAFF	TGCGCCAGCAGCCGGAAGGGTGCAGGGTTGAACACTGAAGCTTTCTTT
TRBD2	few	TRBV7-9	TRBJ2-7	CASSLGFGEGSSYEQYF	TGTGCCAGCAGCTTGGGTTTCGGGGAGGGATCCTCCTACGAGCAGTACTTC
.	many	TRBV25-1	TRBJ2-3	CASTANEEGDTQYF	TGTGCCAGCACTGCAAATGAGGAGGGAGATACGCAGTATTTT
.	.	TRBV20-1	TRBJ1-1	CSALSTDTEAFF	TGCAGTGCCCTCTCGACAGACACTGAAGCTTTCTTT
TRBD1	.	TRBV20-1	TRBJ1-5	CSAGQGVGKPQHF	TGCAGTGCCGGACAGGGCGTAGGTAAGCCCCAGCATTTT